A selection of T cell receptor beta chains follows, all from one sample in a study of T-cell memory formation after mild COVID-19. TCRdb analysed the 5' RACE reads with MiXCR anew, one entry per CDR3 protein. The data contain approximately 340,000 distinct CDR3 sequences, about 15% of them singletons. The sample consisted of PBMCs or a T cell subset sorted from them (not recorded which). These receptor sequences come from a young man who had mild COVID-19 (a few samples of this study predate the infection). Cell type and time point are not known. CDR3s include the opening cysteine and the closing phenylalanine or tryptophan. A D gene is named only where the DNA matches it firmly. Clone size is given for some rows only: seen once, a few or many times, or a class if the clone is expanded.

NA	TRBV29-1	12	TRBJ1-5	NA	TGCAGCGTTGCGAGTAGCAATCAGCCCCAGCATTTT	CSVASSNQPQHF
many	TRBV18	15	TRBJ1-1	NA	TGTGCCAGCTCATTGGAGGGAGCCCTGAACACTGAAGCTTTCTTT	CASSLEGALNTEAFF
few	TRBV7-3	16	TRBJ2-1	TRBD2	TGTGCCAGCAGCGCGTTGCGGGGGGGCAGTTCGAATGAGCAGTTCTTC	CASSALRGGSSNEQFF
NA	TRBV11-2	15	TRBJ1-2	NA	TGTGCCAGCAGCTTATCAGGAAACAGGGTAAACGGCTACACCTTC	CASSLSGNRVNGYTF
NA	TRBV7-9	13	TRBJ1-1	NA	TGTGCCAGCAGACCGGCGGGGGGTGACGAAGCTTTCTTT	CASRPAGGDEAFF
NA	TRBV6-2/TRBV6-3	20	TRBJ2-3	NA	TGTGCCAGCAGTTACTCTCTGGCGGCTAGCGAGATAATACCCACAGATACGCAGTATTTT	CASSYSLAASEIIPTDTQYF
NA	TRBV6-2/TRBV6-3	13	TRBJ2-7	NA	TGTGCCAGCTTAGGGGGGAGAACCTACGAGCAGTACTTC	CASLGGRTYEQYF
few	TRBV4-3	15	TRBJ2-3	NA	TGCGCCAGCAGCCAAGCCGGCCGGTACACAGATACGCAGTATTTT	CASSQAGRYTDTQYF
NA	TRBV4-1	15	TRBJ1-6	NA	TGCGCCAGCAGCCAAGGCAGCTCCTATAATTCACCCCTCCACTTT	CASSQGSSYNSPLHF
few	TRBV7-9	17	TRBJ2-4	TRBD1	TGTGCCAGCAGCTCAACGGACAGGAAAGATGCCAAAAACATTCAGTACTTC	CASSSTDRKDAKNIQYF
few	TRBV6-5	15	TRBJ1-2	NA	TGTGCCAGCAGCCCAACAGGGATGATAGGCTATGGCTACACCTTC	CASSPTGMIGYGYTF
NA	TRBV20-1	20	TRBJ2-2	TRBD1	TGCAGTGCTAGACCTGACAGGGGGCTCCATCCGTTCGCGAACACCGGGGAGCTGTTTTTT	CSARPDRGLHPFANTGELFF
few	TRBV6-1	17	TRBJ2-2	NA	TGTGCCAGCAGCAAGTCCGGGACCTGGCGGCCCACCGGGGAGCTGTTTTTT	CASSKSGTWRPTGELFF
NA	TRBV11-3	14	TRBJ2-4	TRBD1	TGTGCCAGCAGCCGGGACACTCACCAGGGGGTTCAGTACTTC	CASSRDTHQGVQYF
NA	TRBV6-4	14	TRBJ2-3	NA	TGTGCCAGCAGTGATCGTCAGGACACAGATACGCAGTATTTT	CASSDRQDTDTQYF
NA	TRBV20-1	14	TRBJ2-7	TRBD1	TGCAGTGCCCCATCCGGGACAGGGGTTGGCGAGCAGTACTTC	CSAPSGTGVGEQYF
NA	TRBV12-3/TRBV12-4	14	TRBJ1-2	NA	TGTGCCAGCAGTCCCTACGACGGCAACTATGGCTACACCTTC	CASSPYDGNYGYTF
NA	TRBV5-1	13	TRBJ1-1	NA	TGCGCCAGCAGCTCGAAACGCGGGGGTGAAGCTTTCTTT	CASSSKRGGEAFF
few	TRBV27	15	TRBJ1-2	TRBD1	TGTGCCAGCAGTTTAATGCAGGGGGCTCTCTATGGCTACACCTTC	CASSLMQGALYGYTF
many	TRBV4-1	15	TRBJ1-5	NA	TGCGCCAGCAGCCTGGAACGGACGGACAATCAGCCCCAGCATTTT	CASSLERTDNQPQHF
NA	TRBV6-6	15	TRBJ2-5	NA	TGTGCGTCCCTTGAGGGGGGCGGTTGGCGAGAGACCCAGTACTTC	CASLEGGGWRETQYF
few	TRBV9	15	TRBJ2-5	NA	TGTGCCAGCAGCGTAAGTGAGGGGTTCCAAGAGACCCAGTACTTC	CASSVSEGFQETQYF
NA	TRBV7-2	13	TRBJ1-3	NA	TGTGCCAGCAGATTAGGACAGCGAAACACCATATATTTT	CASRLGQRNTIYF
few	TRBV7-8	17	TRBJ2-3	TRBD2	TGTGCCAGCAGCTCCAAAGGACTAGCGGGGGGCACAGATACGCAGTATTTT	CASSSKGLAGGTDTQYF